This TCR beta chain was documented in a study of shared clonotypes between healthy human individuals. Here immunoSEQ multiplex PCR was the method, and the copy in TCRdb shows in-frame clones only, minus some. Of about 1.5 million clones in the sample, 95% to 99% are singletons; the top ten hold around 0.45%. V dropped 2 bases and J dropped 2 bases, with 12 bases sitting between them. Germline CDR1 MGHRA, CDR2 YSYEKL. This CDR3 is 15 amino acids long. The receptor comes from a man aged 25-45 years in good health. The specimen sequenced was naive CD4+ T cells sorted from blood. As to subset: CD45RA+ positively selected. J is TRBJ2-5 and V is TRBV4-1; D perhaps matches TRBD1 (5 bases). The CDR3 here is CASSQTGTHQETQYF. CDR3 DNA sequence: TGCGCCAGCAGCCAAACAGGCACACATCAAGAGACCCAGTACTTC.